Each of the 12 T cell receptor beta chains below was sequenced from the same sample in a study of T-cell reconstitution after alpha-beta-depleted transplantation in children. It was with unique molecular identifiers that the TCRbeta library was prepared. TCRdb re-called the PCR reads with MiXCR, one entry per CDR3 protein. The sample lists 220,000 or so distinct CDR3 sequences; roughly 8.2% were seen once. This specimen was PBMCs, mostly from graft donor cells, taken 180 days after TCRalphabeta/CD19-depleted stem cell transplant. The receptors here all came from a male patient between 5 and 17 years old who had a stem cell transplant for acute lymphoblastic leukemia, so the T cells may come from the graft donor.

Ten or more counts support this clonotype. CDR3 loop: CSAVYGYTF. The CDR3 DNA follows: TGCAGTGCAGTATATGGCTACACCTTC. The rearrangement links TRBV20-1 to TRBJ1-2; D unresolved. The CDR3 loop spans 9 amino acids. The ends were cut back, 6 bases at V and 5 bases at J, with 4 bases in the middle. CDR1 DFQATT and CDR2 SNEGSKA come from the germline V gene (reference sequence).

This clonotype was observed many times. V and J are TRBV7-3 and TRBJ2-1; D ambiguous. Germline V gives CDR1 SGHTA, CDR2 FQGTGA. The CDR3 has 12 residues. The V end lost 5 bases, the J end lost 7 bases, and 9 bases lay between the germline ends. CDR3 sequence (DNA): TGTGCCAGCAGCACAGACTGTAATGAGCAGTTCTTC. Translated: CASSTDCNEQFF.

V and J are TRBV7-4 and TRBJ1-3; tentatively, D is TRBD1 (5 bases). Looked up from germline, CDR1 is SGHVT and CDR2 is SQSDAQ. This CDR3 region has 16 residues. Trimming took off 6 bases at V and 2 bases at J, with 17 bases between the two ends. This CDR3 reads CASRGERHRAGNTIYF. The CDR3 nucleotides read TGTGCCAGCAGGGGGGAGCGGCATCGAGCTGGAAACACCATATATTTT.

This clonotype was counted ten times or more. J is TRBJ1-1 and V is TRBV7-2, with 9 bases that match TRBD1. The CDR3 sequence is 15 residues long. With V trimmed by 3 bases and J by 3 bases, 5 bases remained unmatched. Germline V gene sequence: CDR1 SGHTA, CDR2 FQGNSA. The CDR3 bases are TGTGCCAGCAGCTTGTCGAGGACAGGGGACACTGAAGCTTTCTTT. Translating gives CASSLSRTGDTEAFF.

In this sample, this clonotype turned up a few times. The rearrangement uses TRBV5-6 and TRBJ2-2; D is perhaps TRBD1 or TRBD2 (6 bases each). The CDR3 is 16 residues long. Trimming stripped 1 base from V and 5 bases from J, with 15 bases between. Germline V lookup: CDR1 SGHDT, CDR2 YYEEEE. In DNA form, the CDR3 reads TGTGCCAGCAGCTTGTCTCGGGGGCGCAGGACCGGGGAGCTGTTTTTT. Translated, it gives CASSLSRGRRTGELFF.

This clonotype was counted many times. The CDR3 nucleotides are TGTGCCAGCAGTGCAGTTAGCTCCTACAATGAGCAGTTCTTC. Translation: CASSAVSSYNEQFF. This rearrangement joins TRBV25-1 to TRBJ2-1; the D is unclear. Trimming removed 4 bases from V and 0 bases from J, with 7 bases in between. CDR3 size: 14 residues. Germline CDR1 and CDR2: MGHDK and SYGVNS.

This clonotype was seen at least ten times. This chain links TRBV3-1 with TRBJ1-2; D uncertain. The ends were cut back, 0 bases at V and 6 bases at J, with 14 bases in the middle. The CDR3 is made up of 15 amino acids. Germline V gene lookup returns CDR1 LGHDT and CDR2 YNNKEL (reference sequence). DNA for the CDR3: TGTGCCAGCAGCCAAGATGGGAGAGCCGGTAATGGCTACACCTTC. This encodes CASSQDGRAGNGYTF.

This chain joins TRBV18 and TRBJ2-1; weak D call: TRBD2 (5 bases). Germline V gene sequence: CDR1 KGHSH, CDR2 LQKENI. V was clipped by 2 bases and J by 8 bases, with 10 bases between them. There are 13 residues in the CDR3. The CDR3 DNA sequence: TGTGCCAGCTCACCAGGACTCCGCGATGAGCAGTTCTTC. It translates to CASSPGLRDEQFF.

The V call is TRBV29-1, the J call TRBJ2-1; 10 nucleotides match TRBD2. The CDR3 loop spans 16 amino acids. In germline, CDR1 is SQVTM, CDR2 ANQGSEA. With V trimmed by 4 bases and J by 4 bases, 10 bases remained unmatched. The CDR3 reads CSVASGSGRPYNEQFF. In DNA, the CDR3 is TGCAGCGTTGCTAGCGGGAGCGGGAGACCTTACAATGAGCAGTTCTTC.

This clonotype was counted at least ten times. The chain is built from TRBV7-3 and TRBJ2-1; TRBD2 matches at 8 bases. Germline trimming cut 1 base from V and 6 bases from J; bases unmatched to any gene: 8. Per germline, CDR1 SGHTA and CDR2 FQGTGA. The CDR3 is 16 amino acids. The CDR3: CASSLRTGGGSNEQFF. CDR3 DNA: TGTGCCAGCAGCTTAAGGACGGGAGGGGGGTCCAATGAGCAGTTCTTC.

This clonotype was picked up many times. The chain carries TRBV7-9 and TRBJ2-7; TRBD1 matches at 9 bases. The CDR3 runs 15 residues. Germline CDR1 and CDR2: SEHNR and FQNEAQ (reference sequence). V lost 4 bases, J lost 1 base, and 5 bases stayed unmatched. The DNA of the CDR3 is TGTGCCAGCAGCTCCGACAGGGGGAAATCCTACGAGCAGTACTTC. This gives the protein CASSSDRGKSYEQYF.

This clonotype was counted many times. The chain joins TRBV20-1 to TRBJ2-2; D is tentatively TRBD1 or TRBD2 (5 bases each). The length of the CDR3 is 12 residues. Germline V gene sequence: CDR1 DFQATT, CDR2 SNEGSKA (reference sequence). Trimming took off 5 bases at V and 10 bases at J, with 14 bases between the two ends. As DNA, the CDR3 is TGCAGTGCTGGGGACCGGGATGCGGAGCTGTTTTTT. Its translation: CSAGDRDAELFF.